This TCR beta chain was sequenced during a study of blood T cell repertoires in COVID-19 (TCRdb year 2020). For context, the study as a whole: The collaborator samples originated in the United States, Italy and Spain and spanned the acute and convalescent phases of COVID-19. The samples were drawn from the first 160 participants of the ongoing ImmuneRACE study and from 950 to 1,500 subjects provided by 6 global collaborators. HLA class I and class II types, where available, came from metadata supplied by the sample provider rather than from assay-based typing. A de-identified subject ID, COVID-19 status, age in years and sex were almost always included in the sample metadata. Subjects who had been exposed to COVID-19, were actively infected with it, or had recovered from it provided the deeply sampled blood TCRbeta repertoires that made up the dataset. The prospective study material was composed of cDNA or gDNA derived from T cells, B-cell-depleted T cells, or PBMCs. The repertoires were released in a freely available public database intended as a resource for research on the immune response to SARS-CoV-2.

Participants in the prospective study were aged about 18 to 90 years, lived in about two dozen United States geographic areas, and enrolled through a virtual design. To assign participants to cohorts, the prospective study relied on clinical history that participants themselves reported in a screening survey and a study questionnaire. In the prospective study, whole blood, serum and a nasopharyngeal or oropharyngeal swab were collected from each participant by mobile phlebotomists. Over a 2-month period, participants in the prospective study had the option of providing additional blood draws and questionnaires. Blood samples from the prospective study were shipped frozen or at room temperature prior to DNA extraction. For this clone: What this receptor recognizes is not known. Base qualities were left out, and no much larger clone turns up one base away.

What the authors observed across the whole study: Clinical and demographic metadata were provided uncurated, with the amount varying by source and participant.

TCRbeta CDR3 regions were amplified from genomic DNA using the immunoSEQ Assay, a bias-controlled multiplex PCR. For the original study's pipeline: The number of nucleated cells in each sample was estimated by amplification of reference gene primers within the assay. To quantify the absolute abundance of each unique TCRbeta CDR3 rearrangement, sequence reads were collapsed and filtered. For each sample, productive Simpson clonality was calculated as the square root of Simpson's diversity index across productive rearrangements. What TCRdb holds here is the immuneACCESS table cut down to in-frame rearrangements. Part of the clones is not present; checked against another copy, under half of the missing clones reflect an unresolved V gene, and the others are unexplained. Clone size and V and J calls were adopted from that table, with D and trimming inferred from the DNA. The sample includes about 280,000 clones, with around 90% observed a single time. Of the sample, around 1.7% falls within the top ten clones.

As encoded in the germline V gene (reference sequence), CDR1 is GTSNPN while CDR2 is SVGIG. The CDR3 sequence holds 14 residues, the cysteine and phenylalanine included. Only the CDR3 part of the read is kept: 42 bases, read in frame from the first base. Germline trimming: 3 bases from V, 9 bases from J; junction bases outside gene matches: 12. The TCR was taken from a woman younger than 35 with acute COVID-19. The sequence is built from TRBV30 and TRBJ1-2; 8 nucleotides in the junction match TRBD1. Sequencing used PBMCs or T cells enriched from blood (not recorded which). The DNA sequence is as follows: TGTGCCTGGAGGGGTATCGGACAGGGTGGGAGCTACACCTTC. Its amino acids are CAWRGIGQGGSYTF.